The entry below describes one T cell receptor beta chain. Its antigen is still unknown. Produced via immunoSEQ multiplex PCR; TCRdb's table is partial and in-frame only. The sample has 95,000 to 150,000 clones; approximately 89% are singletons. This CDR3 spans 15 amino acids. The J segment lost 3 bases and the V segment lost 5 bases, leaving 6 bases of the junction unmatched. Per the germline V gene, CDR1 is SGHVS and CDR2 is FQNEAQ. The data stem from a study of T cell responses to AZD1222 COVID-19 vaccine. Study results and limitations: Most donors were white British and more were female, and clonal diversity was possibly underestimated. Unmutated variant regions are reportedly the target of nearly half of TCRs that are spike-specific.

This TCR was sampled from an adult in good health. The source was peripheral blood, collected on day 0 of AZD1222 vaccination. The chain joins TRBV7-8 to TRBJ2-7; the match to TRBD2 covers 11 bases. DNA of the CDR3: TGTGCCAGCAGCGGGGGACTAGCGGAAGTCTACGAGCAGTACTTC. As protein: CASSGGLAEVYEQYF. Based on the CDR3 plus reference TRBV7-8 and TRBJ2-7, the full variable domain is GAGVSQSPRYKVAKRGQDVALRCDPISGHVSLFWYQQALGQGPEFLTYFQNEAQLDKSGLPSDRFFAERPEGSVSTLKIQRTQQEDSAVYLCASSGGLAEVYEQYFGPGTRLTVT.